These 23 T cell receptor beta chains share one sample of origin, sequenced in a study of blood T cells in healthy people across ages. Then a second PCR, running roughly 7 to 11 cycles, was carried out with a sample-barcoded 5' primer and a J-beta primer mix. MiXCR, applied by TCRdb to the 5' RACE reads, yields one record per CDR3 protein. This sample carries 800,000 to 1,000,000 distinct CDR3 sequences, 45% to 50% of them seen once, and the ten largest clones take roughly 13%. The sequenced material came from blood. The source is a man aged 25-40 years in good health.

The CDR3 coding sequence is TGTGCCAGCACCGCCACAGGGCGCGAGCAGTACTTC. This sequence encodes CASTATGREQYF. The chain employs TRBV6-5 and TRBJ2-7; D is possibly TRBD1 (6 bases). CDR3 length equals 12 residues. Germline-derived CDR1 and CDR2 are MNHEY and SVGAGI. With 7 bases removed from V and 6 bases from J, the gap between germline ends came to 13 bases.

The chain uses TRBV11-2 and TRBJ2-2; 7 nucleotides agree with TRBD2. Germline CDR1 reads SGHAT; CDR2 reads FQNNGV. This CDR3 comprises 16 residues. The trim removed 0 bases at V and 4 bases at J, leaving 5 bases unmatched. CDR3 in amino acids: CASSLDLGRGTGELFF. The CDR3, as DNA: TGTGCCAGCAGCTTAGATCTGGGGAGGGGCACCGGGGAGCTGTTTTTT.

This clonotype showed up just a few times. V is TRBV4-3 and J is TRBJ2-3, with D unresolved. CDR1 and CDR2 (germline): LGHNA, YSLEER. Trimming left V 0 bases short and J 2 bases short, with 12 bases between. The CDR3 totals 16 residues. The CDR3 bases are TGCGCCAGCAGCCAAGAGGGGAACCCTGCCACAGATACGCAGTATTTT. Encoded protein: CASSQEGNPATDTQYF.

The chain carries TRBV11-2 and TRBJ1-4, with D perhaps matching TRBD1 (5 bases). The CDR3 consists of 15 residues. V was clipped by 0 bases and J by 6 bases, with 11 bases between them. In germline, CDR1 is SGHAT, CDR2 FQNNGV. The CDR3 nucleotides are TGTGCCAGCAGCTTAGATGGGGGTTGGGATGAAAAACTGTTTTTT. Protein product: CASSLDGGWDEKLFF.

There are a few counts of this clonotype. The gene calls are TRBV7-9 and TRBJ1-1, with 7 bases aligning to TRBD1. Germline V lookup: CDR1 SEHNR, CDR2 FQNEAQ (reference sequence). The CDR3 totals 12 residues. The V gene end was trimmed by 1 base and the J gene end by 11 bases; junction bases not matched to a gene: 4. The CDR3 is CASSLGIQGAFF. CDR3 nucleotides: TGTGCCAGCAGCTTAGGAATACAGGGGGCTTTCTTT.

This rearrangement joins TRBV5-1 to TRBJ2-3; no firm D call. The V and J ends lost 5 bases and 8 bases respectively, with 12 bases between them. The germline CDR1 and CDR2 sequences are SGHRS and YFSETQ. This CDR3 contains 12 residues. The CDR3 spells CASRTELRTQYF. The CDR3 DNA is TGCGCCAGCAGGACTGAACTACGTACGCAGTATTTT. Based on the CDR3 plus reference TRBV5-1 and TRBJ2-3, the full variable domain is KAGVTQTPRYLIKTRGQQVTLSCSPISGHRSVSWYQQTPGQGLQFLFEYFSETQRNKGNFPGRFSGRQFSNSRSEMNVSTLELGDSALYLCASRTELRTQYFGPGTRLTVL.

This chain links TRBV6-5 with TRBJ2-1, with TRBD2 matching over 10 bases. The assigned J gene may be wrong: the sequence end matches TRBJ2-7 better. The V gene's germline CDR1 is MNHEY and CDR2 SVGAGI. The CDR3 extends over 16 amino acids. In nucleotides, the CDR3 is TGTGCCAGCAGTCGTGCTACGAGCGGGGGGGACAATGAGCAGTACTTC. Amino acid sequence: CASSRATSGGDNEQYF.

The chain carries TRBV2 and TRBJ2-1; 8 nucleotides agree with TRBD1. The CDR3 sequence is 11 residues long. Unmatched junction bases numbered 1, after V lost 6 bases and J lost 9 bases. CDR1 SNHLY and CDR2 FYNNEI come from the germline V gene. CDR3 amino acids: CASRQGAEQFF. CDR3 DNA sequence: TGTGCCAGCAGGCAGGGGGCTGAGCAGTTCTTC. The full variable domain, its missing parts supplied by reference TRBV2 and TRBJ2-1, is EPEVTQTPSHQVTQMGQEVILRCVPISNHLYFYWYRQILGQKVEFLVSFYNNEISEKSEIFDDQFSVERPDGSNFTLKIRSTKLEDSAMYFCASRQGAEQFFGPGTRLTVL.

The chain has TRBV6-5 and TRBJ1-5; 8 positions match TRBD1. Germline values: CDR1 MNHEY, CDR2 SVGAGI. The CDR3 has 15 residues. The V and J ends lost 0 bases and 5 bases, in that order; junction bases with no gene match: 3. The DNA for the CDR3 is TGTGCCAGCAGTTACTCGACAGGGGCCGATCAGCCCCAGCATTTT. Translated, it gives CASSYSTGADQPQHF.

CDR3 DNA sequence: TGCAGTGCTAGTAGTCGGACAGGGTCCTACGAGCAGTACTTC. Its translation is CSASSRTGSYEQYF. The rearrangement joins TRBV20-1 to TRBJ2-4; 8 bases agree with TRBD1. Matching the DNA end better, TRBJ2-7 makes the J call doubtful. The CDR3 is 14 amino acids. Germline assignment: CDR1 DFQATT and CDR2 SNEGSKA (reference sequence).

V gene TRBV5-1 combines with J gene TRBJ2-1; D is unresolved. The ends were cut back, 3 bases at V and 6 bases at J, with 19 bases in the middle. Per germline, CDR1 SGHRS and CDR2 YFSETQ. This CDR3 has 16 residues. CDR3 loop: CASSSRLAAVANEQFF. The CDR3 nucleotides read TGCGCCAGCAGCTCTCGCCTGGCGGCGGTGGCCAATGAGCAGTTCTTC.

This clonotype has more than one count but fewer than ten. The chain uses TRBV12-3 or TRBV12-4 and TRBJ2-1; D might be TRBD2 (6 bases). CDR3 size: 17 residues. The V end lost 5 bases, the J end lost 1 base, and 18 bases lay between the germline ends. The chain's CDR3 is CASSHLSGGASYNEQFF. The CDR3, as DNA: TGTGCCAGCAGTCATCTTAGCGGAGGGGCGTCCTACAATGAGCAGTTCTTC.

This clonotype was counted a single time. This chain joins TRBV10-3 and TRBJ2-7; D not certain. V lost 3 bases, J lost 3 bases, and 12 bases lay in between. CDR3 size: 14 residues. The germline V gene encodes CDR1 ENHRY and CDR2 SYGVKD. The CDR3 loop is CAISEIPDGYEQYF. The CDR3, as DNA: TGTGCCATCAGTGAAATCCCGGACGGCTACGAGCAGTACTTC.

This clonotype was observed a handful of times. This chain connects TRBV5-1 to TRBJ2-1; D is ambiguous. Trimming removed 1 base from V and 9 bases from J, with 8 bases in between. CDR3 size: 12 residues. Germline loops: CDR1 SGHRS, CDR2 YFSETQ. CDR3 nucleotides: TGCGCCAGCAGCTTGTCTGGGGTTGAGCAGTTCTTC. Amino acids: CASSLSGVEQFF.

This clonotype was observed once. One end of the junction is discordant with germline, which a read error may explain. The rearrangement uses TRBV7-2 and TRBJ2-1; maybe TRBD1 (6 bases). The CDR3 is 16 residues long. Looked up from germline, CDR1 is SGHTA and CDR2 is FQGNSA. CDR3 coding DNA: TGTGTCAGCAGCTTAATTATCGACAGGACCACGCGCGAGCAGTTCTTC. This encodes CVSSLIIDRTTREQFF.

The J gene is TRBJ1-6, the V gene TRBV11-1; D remains ambiguous. The V and J ends lost 2 bases and 7 bases respectively, with 15 bases between them. The germline CDR1 and CDR2 sequences are SGHAT and FQDESV (reference sequence). The CDR3 loop spans 16 amino acids. In DNA, the CDR3 is TGTGCCAGCAGCTTACGGGCCTCAGGCGGGAATTCACCCCTCCACTTT. It translates to CASSLRASGGNSPLHF.

This clonotype was observed many times. The rearrangement joins TRBV7-9 to TRBJ2-7, with 7 bases that match TRBD1. The junction had 11 bases not matched to a gene; V was cut back by 4 bases and J by 5 bases. Germline assignment: CDR1 SEHNR and CDR2 FQNEAQ (reference sequence). The CDR3 contains 15 residues. The CDR3 loop is CASSSMGQSTNEQYF. As DNA, the CDR3 is TGTGCCAGCAGCTCGATGGGACAGTCTACCAACGAGCAGTACTTC.

This clonotype was observed a few times. The CDR3 reads CASSQRRIRISGANVLTF. The CDR3 nucleotides are TGCGCCAGCAGCCAAAGACGGATCCGAATCTCTGGGGCCAACGTCCTGACTTTC. The rearrangement links TRBV4-3 to TRBJ2-6; no clear D. The CDR3 is made up of 18 amino acids. Trimming took 2 bases from V and 0 from J, leaving 14 bases between them. Germline CDR1 is LGHNA and CDR2 is YSLEER.

The gene calls are TRBV5-1 and TRBJ2-7; 9 positions agree with TRBD2. Germline V gene sequence: CDR1 SGHRS, CDR2 YFSETQ. With 1 base clipped from V and 4 bases from J, the junction kept 6 bases outside the gene matches. The CDR3 loop spans 15 amino acids. The CDR3 region is CASSLSRGGMYEQYF. DNA of the CDR3: TGCGCCAGCAGCTTGTCGCGGGGGGGCATGTACGAGCAGTACTTC.

This clonotype was seen at least ten times. J is TRBJ2-1 and V is TRBV7-9, with D possibly TRBD1 on 5 matching bases. Per germline, CDR1 SEHNR and CDR2 FQNEAQ (reference sequence). V was shortened by 2 bases and J by 5 bases, with 7 bases between the two germline ends. This CDR3 is 13 amino acids long. DNA for the CDR3: TGTGCCAGCAGCTTACCAGGGAACAATGAGCAGTTCTTC. Residues: CASSLPGNNEQFF.

This clonotype was counted only a few times. V usage is TRBV4-2 and J usage is TRBJ2-1; D unresolved. V was trimmed by 3 bases and J by 7 bases, leaving 10 bases between them. This CDR3 spans 13 amino acids. CDR1 LGHNA and CDR2 YNFKEQ come from the germline V gene. The CDR3 region has the DNA TGTGCCAGCAGCCATGGTGAGGTTAATGAGCAGTTCTTC. Translation: CASSHGEVNEQFF.

The V gene is TRBV7-2, the J gene TRBJ2-5; 9 bases fit TRBD1. Germline assignment: CDR1 SGHTA and CDR2 FQGNSA. This CDR3 has 14 amino acids. Losses at the gene ends were 4 bases for V and 2 bases for J; bases not matched to a gene: 2. CDR3 DNA: TGTACCAGCAGCTGGGACAGGGAACAAGAGACCCAGTACTTC. Translating it yields CTSSWDREQETQYF.

This clonotype occurred a few times. This chain joins TRBV5-1 and TRBJ2-3; 10 bases are a match to TRBD2. V was pared by 4 bases and J by 2 bases, with 4 bases of the junction left unmatched. CDR3 size: 15 residues. The germline gives CDR1 SGHRS, CDR2 YFSETQ. CDR3 loop: CASSTSGDTTDTQYF. The CDR3 DNA reads TGCGCCAGCAGCACTAGCGGGGATACCACAGATACGCAGTATTTT. The variable domain in full, completed from reference TRBV5-1 and TRBJ2-3, reads KAGVTQTPRYLIKTRGQQVTLSCSPISGHRSVSWYQQTPGQGLQFLFEYFSETQRNKGNFPGRFSGRQFSNSRSEMNVSTLELGDSALYLCASSTSGDTTDTQYFGPGTRLTVL.